This T cell receptor (beta chain) was recorded in a study of blood T cell repertoires in COVID-19. About the research overall: In each case, the material was cDNA or gDNA derived from T cells, B-cell-depleted T cells, or PBMCs.

Membership in each cohort depended on participant-reported clinical history. Only in-frame clones appear in the TCRdb table, and some are missing; sequencing was by immunoSEQ multiplex PCR. The top ten hold around 5.2% of the sample, which has under 200,000 clones, 82% seen once. The CDR3 runs to 13 residues. Trimming took 8 bases from V and 6 from J, leaving 11 bases between them. From germline, CDR1 is LNHNV and CDR2 YYDKDF (reference sequence). The origin of this receptor is a woman aged 60-75 years with acute COVID-19. V and J are TRBV15 and TRBJ1-6; TRBD1 is a possible D gene (5 bases). Sequenced input: PBMCs or T cells enriched from blood (not recorded which). CDR3 bases: TGTGCCACCGCGGGGGGACCTAATTCACCCCTCCACTTT. It translates to CATAGGPNSPLHF.